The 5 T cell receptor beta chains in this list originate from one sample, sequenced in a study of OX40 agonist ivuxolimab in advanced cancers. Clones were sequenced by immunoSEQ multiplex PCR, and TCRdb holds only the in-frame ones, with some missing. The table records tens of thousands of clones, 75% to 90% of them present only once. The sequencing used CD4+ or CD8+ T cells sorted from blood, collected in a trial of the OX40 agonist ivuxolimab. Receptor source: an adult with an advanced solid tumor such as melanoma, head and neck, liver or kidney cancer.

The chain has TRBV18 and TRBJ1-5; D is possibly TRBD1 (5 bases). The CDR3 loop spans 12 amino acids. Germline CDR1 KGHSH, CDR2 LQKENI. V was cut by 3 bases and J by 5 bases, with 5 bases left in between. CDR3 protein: CASSPGDQPQHF. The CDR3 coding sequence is TGTGCCAGCTCACCGGGGGATCAGCCCCAGCATTTT.

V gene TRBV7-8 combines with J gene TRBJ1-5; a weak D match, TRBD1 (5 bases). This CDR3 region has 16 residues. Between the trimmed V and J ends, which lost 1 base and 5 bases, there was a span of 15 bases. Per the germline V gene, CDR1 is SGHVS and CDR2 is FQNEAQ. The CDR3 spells CASSLGSQGSYQPQHF. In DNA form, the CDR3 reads TGTGCCAGCAGCTTAGGTTCCCAGGGCAGCTATCAGCCCCAGCATTTT. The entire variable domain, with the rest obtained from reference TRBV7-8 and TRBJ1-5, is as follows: GAGVSQSPRYKVAKRGQDVALRCDPISGHVSLFWYQQALGQGPEFLTYFQNEAQLDKSGLPSDRFFAERPEGSVSTLKIQRTQQEDSAVYLCASSLGSQGSYQPQHFGDGTRLSIL.

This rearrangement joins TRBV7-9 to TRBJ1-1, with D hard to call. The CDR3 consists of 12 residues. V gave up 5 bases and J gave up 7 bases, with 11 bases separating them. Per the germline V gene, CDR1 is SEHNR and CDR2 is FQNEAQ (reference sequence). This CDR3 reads CASSEERSEAFF. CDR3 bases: TGTGCCAGCAGCGAAGAGCGGAGTGAAGCTTTCTTT.

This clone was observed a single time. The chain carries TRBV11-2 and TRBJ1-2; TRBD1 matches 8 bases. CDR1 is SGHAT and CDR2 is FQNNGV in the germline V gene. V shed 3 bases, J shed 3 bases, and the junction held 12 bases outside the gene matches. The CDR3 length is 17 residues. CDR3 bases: TGTGCCAGCAGCTTCAGCAGGGGGCGAGTCCAGGACTATGGCTACACCTTC. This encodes CASSFSRGRVQDYGYTF.

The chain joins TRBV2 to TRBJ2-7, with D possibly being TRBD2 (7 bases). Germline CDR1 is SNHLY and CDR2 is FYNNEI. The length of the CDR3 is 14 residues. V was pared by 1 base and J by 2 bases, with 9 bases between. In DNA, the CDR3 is TGTGCCAGCAGTGAAGTCGGGGGGCCCTACGAGCAGTACTTC. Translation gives CASSEVGGPYEQYF. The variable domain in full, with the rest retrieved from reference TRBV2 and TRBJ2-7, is EPEVTQTPSHQVTQMGQEVILRCVPISNHLYFYWYRQILGQKVEFLVSFYNNEISEKSEIFDDQFSVERPDGSNFTLKIRSTKLEDSAMYFCASSEVGGPYEQYFGPGTRLTVT.